The clone carrying this TCR beta chain was recorded a few times. The antigen is not known. The CDR3 contains 15 residues. Per germline, CDR1 SEHNR and CDR2 FQNEAQ (reference sequence). V lost 1 base to trimming and J lost 3 bases; unmatched junction nucleotides: 6. The data were taken from a study of CD8+CD57+ T cells in acquired aplastic anemia. Study overall: The sorted CD4+ and CD8+ cells yielded an average about 3.3 ug of DNA. Reads per healthy sample averaged roughly 9.9 million (CD4+) and under 13 million (CD8+).

The study, taken as a whole, reports: In common between the patients and the controls were some 28 CD8+ CDR3 sequences.

Profiling that covered TCR beta VDJ and CDR3 relied on genomic DNA as its template. TCRdb passed the reads through MiXCR, listing each CDR3 protein once. The repertoire has roughly 170,000 distinct CDR3 sequences, around 60% of them found once; the top ten carry less than 55%. The sequence came from a human donor in good health. J is TRBJ2-7 and V is TRBV7-9, with TRBD1 identical over 7 bases. Sequenced material: sorted CD4+, CD8+, or CD8+CD57+ T cells (not recorded which) from PBMCs. The CDR3 sequence: CASSLGTAGGYEQYF. The DNA of the CDR3 is TGTGCCAGCAGCTTAGGCACAGCAGGGGGCTACGAGCAGTACTTC.